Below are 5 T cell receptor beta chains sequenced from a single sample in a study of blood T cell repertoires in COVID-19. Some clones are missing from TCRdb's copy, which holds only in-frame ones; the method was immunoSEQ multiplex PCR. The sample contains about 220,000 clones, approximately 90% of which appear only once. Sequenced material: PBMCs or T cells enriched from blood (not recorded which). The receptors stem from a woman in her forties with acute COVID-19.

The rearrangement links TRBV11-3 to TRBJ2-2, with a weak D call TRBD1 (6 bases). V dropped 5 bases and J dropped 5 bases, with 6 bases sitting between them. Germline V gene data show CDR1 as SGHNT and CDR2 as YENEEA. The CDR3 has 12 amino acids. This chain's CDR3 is CASSGQTGELFF. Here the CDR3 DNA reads TGTGCCAGCAGCGGACAGACCGGGGAGCTGTTTTTT.

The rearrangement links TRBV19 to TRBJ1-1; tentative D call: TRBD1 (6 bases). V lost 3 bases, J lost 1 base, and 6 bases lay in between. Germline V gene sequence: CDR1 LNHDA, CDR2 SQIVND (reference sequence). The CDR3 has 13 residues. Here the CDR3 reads CASSMDRNTEAFF. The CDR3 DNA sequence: TGTGCCAGTAGTATGGACAGGAACACTGAAGCTTTCTTT.

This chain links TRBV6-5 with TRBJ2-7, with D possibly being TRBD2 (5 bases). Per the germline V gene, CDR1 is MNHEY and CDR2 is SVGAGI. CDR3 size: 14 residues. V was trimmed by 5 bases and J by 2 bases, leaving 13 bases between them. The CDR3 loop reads CASSQRDPTYEQYF. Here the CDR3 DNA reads TGTGCCAGCAGTCAGAGGGATCCTACCTACGAGCAGTACTTC.

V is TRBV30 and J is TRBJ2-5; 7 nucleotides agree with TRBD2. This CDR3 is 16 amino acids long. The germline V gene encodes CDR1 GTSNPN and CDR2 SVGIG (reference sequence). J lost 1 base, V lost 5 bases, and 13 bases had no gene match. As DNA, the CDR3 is TGTGCCTGGGGGGGGGACTCCGGGAATCGCCAAGAGACCCAGTACTTC. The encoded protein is CAWGGDSGNRQETQYF.

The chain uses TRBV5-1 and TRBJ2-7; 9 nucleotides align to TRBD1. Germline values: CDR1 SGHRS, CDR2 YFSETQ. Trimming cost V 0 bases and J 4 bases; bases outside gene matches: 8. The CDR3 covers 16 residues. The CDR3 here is CASSLAGTGTHYEQYF. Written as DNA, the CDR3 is TGCGCCAGCAGCTTGGCAGGGACAGGGACGCATTACGAGCAGTACTTC.